This T cell receptor beta chain came from a study of blood T cells in healthy people across ages. The overall study: Per two T cells, template switching captured roughly one barcoded beta molecule.

Points on this clonotype: Antigen: not known.

Study-wide points: Naive and antigen-experienced cells could not be conclusively compared, given unsorted PBMCs. Diversity was higher, and naive CD4+ cells more numerous, in long-lived donors than in aged donors.

Trimming left V 1 base short and J 4 bases short, with 10 bases between. Germline loops: CDR1 DFQATT, CDR2 SNEGSKA (reference sequence). The CDR3 has 13 residues. A second roughly 6 to 11 cycle PCR used barcoded and J-beta primers. The template-switch adaptor, which had 12 random nucleotides, put a tag on each cDNA molecule. MiXCR, run by TCRdb on the 5' RACE reads, gives a single entry per CDR3 protein. This sample carries some 690,000 distinct CDR3 sequences, approximately 22% of them seen once, and the ten largest clones take roughly 22%. The chain links TRBV20-1 to TRBJ2-5; possible D gene TRBD1, 6 bases. The sequence was collected from a man aged 65 to 79 in good health. Specimen: blood. CDR3 sequence (DNA): TGCAGTGCTAGAGTAGGGGGACGAGAGACCCAGTACTTC. This codes for CSARVGGRETQYF.